The present T cell receptor beta chain was sequenced within a study of graft-versus-host responses after intestinal transplantation. Across the study: Anti-thymocyte globulin induction, then tacrolimus and steroids for about 3 years, went to all recipients.

V lost 5 bases and J lost 4; bases outside the gene matches: 3. Germline CDR1 and CDR2: MNHEY and SMNVEV (reference sequence). The CDR3 has 16 residues. Sequencing was performed with immunoSEQ multiplex PCR; in TCRdb, only in-frame clones are kept and a portion is missing. The sample carries more than 65,000 clones, 85% to 95% recorded once. Concerning this clone: Its antigen is still unknown.

Points from the study as a whole: Some patients had graft-donor T cell macrochimerism, and their allografts showed high graft-versus-host to host-versus-graft clonal ratios. Peak circulating GvH clone levels were associated with early post-transplant HvG declines. Recipient-marrow GvH clones were detected, some having first appeared in ileum or blood.

The TCR sequence derives from a human donor who was the organ donor for an intestinal transplant. Here the sequenced sample was unstimulated CD8+ T cells sorted from spleen or lymph node cells, taken before transplant. V gene TRBV27 combines with J gene TRBJ2-3; 16 bases fit TRBD2. The CDR3 protein is CASSPGTSGGADTQYF. The CDR3 DNA reads TGTGCCAGCAGTCCCGGGACTAGCGGGGGGGCAGATACGCAGTATTTT.